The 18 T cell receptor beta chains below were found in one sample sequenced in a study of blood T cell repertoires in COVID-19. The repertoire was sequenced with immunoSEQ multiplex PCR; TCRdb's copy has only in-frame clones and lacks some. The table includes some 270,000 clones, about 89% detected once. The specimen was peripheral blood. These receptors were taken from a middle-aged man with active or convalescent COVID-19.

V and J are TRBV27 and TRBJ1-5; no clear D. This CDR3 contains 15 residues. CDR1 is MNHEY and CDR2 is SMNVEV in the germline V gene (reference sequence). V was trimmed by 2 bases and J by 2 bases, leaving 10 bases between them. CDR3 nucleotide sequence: TGTGCCAGCAGTTTAACGGGGTTGGGCAATCAGCCCCAGCATTTT. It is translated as CASSLTGLGNQPQHF.

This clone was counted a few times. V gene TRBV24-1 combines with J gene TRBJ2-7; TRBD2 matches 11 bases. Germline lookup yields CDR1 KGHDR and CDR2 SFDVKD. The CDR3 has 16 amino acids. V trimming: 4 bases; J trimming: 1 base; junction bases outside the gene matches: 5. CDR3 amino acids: CATSDPGTSGSYEQYF. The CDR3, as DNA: TGTGCCACCAGTGACCCGGGGACTAGCGGTTCCTACGAGCAGTACTTC.

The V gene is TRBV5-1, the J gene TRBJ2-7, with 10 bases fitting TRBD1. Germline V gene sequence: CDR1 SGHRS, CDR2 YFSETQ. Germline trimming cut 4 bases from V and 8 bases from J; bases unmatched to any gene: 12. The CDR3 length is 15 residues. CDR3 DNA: TGCGCCAGCAGCATAGGAGACAGGGGGCTTTTGAAGCAGTACTTC. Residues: CASSIGDRGLLKQYF. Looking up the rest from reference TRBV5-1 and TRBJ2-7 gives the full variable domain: KAGVTQTPRYLIKTRGQQVTLSCSPISGHRSVSWYQQTPGQGLQFLFEYFSETQRNKGNFPGRFSGRQFSNSRSEMNVSTLELGDSALYLCASSIGDRGLLKQYFGPGTRLTVT.

CDR3 loop: CASSSIRDRGSAGELFF. The CDR3 DNA follows: TGCGCCAGCAGCTCGATCCGGGACAGGGGATCCGCCGGGGAGCTGTTTTTT. The V and J genes are TRBV5-1 and TRBJ2-2; 10 nucleotides line up with TRBD1. Losses at the gene ends were 3 bases for V and 6 bases for J; bases not matched to a gene: 11. Germline CDR1 and CDR2: SGHRS and YFSETQ. The CDR3 has 17 residues. The full variable domain, rest sourced from reference TRBV5-1 and TRBJ2-2, is KAGVTQTPRYLIKTRGQQVTLSCSPISGHRSVSWYQQTPGQGLQFLFEYFSETQRNKGNFPGRFSGRQFSNSRSEMNVSTLELGDSALYLCASSSIRDRGSAGELFFGEGSRLTVL.

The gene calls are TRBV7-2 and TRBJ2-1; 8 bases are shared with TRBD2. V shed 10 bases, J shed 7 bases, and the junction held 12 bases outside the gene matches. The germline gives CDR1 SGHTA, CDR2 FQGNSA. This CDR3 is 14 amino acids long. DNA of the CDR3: TGTGCCACGGACGGGGCGGGGGGTAGGAATGAGCAGTTCTTC. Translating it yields CATDGAGGRNEQFF.

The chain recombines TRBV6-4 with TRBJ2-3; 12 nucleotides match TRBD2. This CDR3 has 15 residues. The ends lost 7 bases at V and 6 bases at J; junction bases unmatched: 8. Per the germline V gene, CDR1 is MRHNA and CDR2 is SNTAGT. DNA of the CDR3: TGTGCCAGCATCGGACTAGCGGGGCCATGGGATACGCAGTATTTT. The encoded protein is CASIGLAGPWDTQYF.

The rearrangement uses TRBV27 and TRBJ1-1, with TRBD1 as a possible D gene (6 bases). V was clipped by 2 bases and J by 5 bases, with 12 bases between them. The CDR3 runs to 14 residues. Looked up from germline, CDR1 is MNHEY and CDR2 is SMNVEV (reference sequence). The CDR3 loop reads CASSLAGAGTEAFF. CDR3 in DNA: TGTGCCAGCAGTTTAGCAGGGGCCGGTACTGAAGCTTTCTTT.

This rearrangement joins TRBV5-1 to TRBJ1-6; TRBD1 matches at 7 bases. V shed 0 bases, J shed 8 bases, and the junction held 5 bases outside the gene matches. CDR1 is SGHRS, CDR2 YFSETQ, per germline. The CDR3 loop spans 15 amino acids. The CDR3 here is CASSLAETGHSPLHF. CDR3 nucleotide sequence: TGCGCCAGCAGCTTGGCCGAGACAGGGCATTCACCCCTCCACTTT.

This CDR3 is CASSQGRFYGTGELFF. In nucleotides, the CDR3 is TGTGCCAGCAGCCAAGGGCGGTTCTACGGCACCGGGGAGCTGTTTTTT. V gene TRBV3-1 (or the pseudogene TRBV3-2) combines with J gene TRBJ2-2, with D unclear. The germline gives CDR1 LGHDT, CDR2 YNNKEL (reference sequence). V was clipped by 1 base and J by 4 bases, with 13 bases between them. CDR3 length: 16 residues.

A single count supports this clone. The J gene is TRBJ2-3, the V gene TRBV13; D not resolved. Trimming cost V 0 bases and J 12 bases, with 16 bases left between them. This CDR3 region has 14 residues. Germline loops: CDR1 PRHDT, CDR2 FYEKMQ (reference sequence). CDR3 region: CASSLGSDSSSQYF. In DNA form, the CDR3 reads TGTGCCAGCAGCTTAGGGTCCGACTCGAGTTCTCAGTATTTT.

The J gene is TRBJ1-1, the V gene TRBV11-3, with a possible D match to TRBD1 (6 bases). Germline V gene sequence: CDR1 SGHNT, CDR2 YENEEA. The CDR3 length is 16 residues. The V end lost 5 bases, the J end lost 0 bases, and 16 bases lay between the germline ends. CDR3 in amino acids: CASSVRRGWLNTEAFF. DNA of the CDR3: TGTGCCAGCAGCGTCCGCAGGGGATGGCTGAACACTGAAGCTTTCTTT.

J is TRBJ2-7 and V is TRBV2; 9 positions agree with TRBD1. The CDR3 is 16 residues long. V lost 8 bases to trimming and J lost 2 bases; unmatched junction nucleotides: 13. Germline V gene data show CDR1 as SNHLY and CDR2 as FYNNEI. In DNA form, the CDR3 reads TGTGCCAGCTTGGGTGCCGGGACAGGGATTGCCTACGAGCAGTACTTC. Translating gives CASLGAGTGIAYEQYF.

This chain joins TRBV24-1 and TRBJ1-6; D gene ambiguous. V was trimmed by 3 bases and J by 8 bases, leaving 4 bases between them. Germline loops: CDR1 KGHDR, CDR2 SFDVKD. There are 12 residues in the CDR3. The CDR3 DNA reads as TGTGCCACCAGTGATCAGGATTCACCCCTCCACTTT. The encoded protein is CATSDQDSPLHF.

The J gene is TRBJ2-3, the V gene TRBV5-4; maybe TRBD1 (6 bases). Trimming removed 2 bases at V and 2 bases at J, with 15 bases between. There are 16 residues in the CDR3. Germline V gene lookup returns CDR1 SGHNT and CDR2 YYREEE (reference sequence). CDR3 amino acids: CASSFGRDTNTDTQYF. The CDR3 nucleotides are TGTGCCAGCAGCTTCGGACGGGACACAAACACAGATACGCAGTATTTT.

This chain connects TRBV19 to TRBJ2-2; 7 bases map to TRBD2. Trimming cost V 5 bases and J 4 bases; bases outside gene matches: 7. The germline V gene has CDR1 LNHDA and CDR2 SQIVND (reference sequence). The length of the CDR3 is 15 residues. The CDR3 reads CASSPTSAFTGELFF. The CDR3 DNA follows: TGTGCCAGTAGTCCTACTAGCGCCTTCACCGGGGAGCTGTTTTTT.

CDR3 loop: CASSDGTGSAGELFF. The CDR3 DNA reads TGTGCCAGCAGCGACGGGACAGGGAGTGCCGGGGAGCTGTTTTTT. The J gene is TRBJ2-2, the V gene TRBV9; 9 bases align to TRBD1. The CDR3 runs 15 residues. Germline V gene sequence: CDR1 SGDLS, CDR2 YYNGEE. V lost 3 bases, J lost 6 bases, and 6 bases stayed unmatched.

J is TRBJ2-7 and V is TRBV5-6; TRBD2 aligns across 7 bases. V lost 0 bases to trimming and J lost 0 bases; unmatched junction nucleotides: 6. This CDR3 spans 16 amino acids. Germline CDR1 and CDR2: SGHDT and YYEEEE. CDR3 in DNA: TGTGCCAGCAGCTTGGTTAGCGGGTTAAGCTCCTACGAGCAGTACTTC. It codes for CASSLVSGLSSYEQYF.

CDR3 in DNA: TGCGCCAGCAGCCCTCGATATGACAGGGGGCTTGGGAACTATGGCTACACCTTC. Translating it yields CASSPRYDRGLGNYGYTF. The chain is built from TRBV5-1 and TRBJ1-2; 10 bases agree with TRBD1. CDR3 length equals 18 residues. Trimming removed 4 bases from V and 2 bases from J; junction bases left unmatched: 14. The V gene's germline CDR1 is SGHRS and CDR2 YFSETQ. The entire variable domain, with the rest obtained from reference TRBV5-1 and TRBJ1-2, is as follows: KAGVTQTPRYLIKTRGQQVTLSCSPISGHRSVSWYQQTPGQGLQFLFEYFSETQRNKGNFPGRFSGRQFSNSRSEMNVSTLELGDSALYLCASSPRYDRGLGNYGYTFGSGTRLTVV.